The 27 T cell receptor beta chains presented below share a single source sample, sequenced in a study of vaccination effects on CD4 cells after COVID-19. Their antigens are not known. Expansion of antigen-specific CD4+ T cells with viral peptide pools was carried out by the ViraFEST assay before sequencing. The authors isolated CD4+ T cells after more than eight days of culture. Nucleocapsid antibody tests were negative, and the vaccine recipients had no prior SARS-CoV-2 infection. Assay used: immunoSEQ multiplex PCR; TCRdb lists only in-frame clones, some missing. The sample has 30,000 to 35,000 clones, 73% seen once. The material sequenced was CD4+ T cells from PBMCs cultured with HCoV-OC43 spike peptides, taken before COVID-19 vaccination. Subset defined: HCoV-OC43 spike overlapping peptide pool stimulation. These receptors were obtained from a human donor who received a COVID-19 vaccine.

This chain connects TRBV5-4 to TRBJ2-1; the D is unclear. V lost 0 bases and J lost 7, with 8 bases in between. Germline lookup yields CDR1 SGHNT and CDR2 YYREEE (reference sequence). The CDR3 is 13 amino acids. The CDR3 region is CASSLAPMNEQFF. The CDR3 DNA is TGTGCCAGCAGCTTGGCACCTATGAATGAGCAGTTCTTC.

The chain is built from TRBV29-1 and TRBJ2-7; 7 bases agree with TRBD1. Germline V gives CDR1 SQVTM, CDR2 ANQGSEA. Trimming cost V 7 bases and J 6 bases; bases outside gene matches: 6. The CDR3 length is 11 residues. In DNA, the CDR3 is TGCAGCGCCGGGAACAGGGGCGAGCAGTACTTC. Translation: CSAGNRGEQYF.

The DNA of the CDR3 is TGTGCCAGCACTCCAGGGATCAATCAGCCCCAGCATTTT. Protein sequence: CASTPGINQPQHF. The rearrangement links TRBV6-5 to TRBJ1-5; perhaps TRBD1 as D (5 bases). The CDR3 has 13 amino acids. Germline V CDR1 and CDR2: MNHEY, SVGAGI. With 7 bases removed from V and 3 bases from J, the gap between germline ends came to 10 bases.

This sequence joins TRBV25-1 and TRBJ2-1; 7 bases line up with TRBD2. The CDR3 runs 16 residues. V gave up 3 bases and J gave up 6 bases; unmatched junction bases: 11. Germline V gives CDR1 MGHDK, CDR2 SYGVNS. CDR3 bases: TGTGCCAGCAGTGACCCGGTGCGGGAGTTCGGCAATGAGCAGTTCTTC. Translated, it gives CASSDPVREFGNEQFF.

This clone was recorded once. The V gene is TRBV27, the J gene TRBJ1-5; D call uncertain. Germline CDR1 is MNHEY and CDR2 is SMNVEV (reference sequence). This CDR3 has 16 residues. The V end was cut by 10 bases, the J end by 2 bases, with 21 bases between. CDR3 coding DNA: TGTGCCACCCATCTTGTGGTTATTTCGGGCAATCAGCCCCAGCATTTT. Amino acids: CATHLVVISGNQPQHF.

J is TRBJ2-1 and V is TRBV12-3 or TRBV12-4; D gene uncertain. The germline V and J ends were trimmed by 5 bases and 4 bases, with 9 bases remaining between them. The CDR3 consists of 13 residues. The CDR3 loop is CASSPTAYNEQFF. The CDR3 DNA reads as TGTGCCAGCAGTCCGACGGCTTACAATGAGCAGTTCTTC.

V gene TRBV5-6 combines with J gene TRBJ2-1, with TRBD2 matching 9 bases. The CDR3 contains 14 residues. V was pared by 2 bases and J by 10 bases, with 7 bases of the junction left unmatched. From germline, CDR1 is SGHDT and CDR2 YYEEEE. The DNA of the CDR3 is TGTGCCAGCAGCTTAGCGGGAGGTTGGGGGGAGCAGTTCTTC. It yields the protein CASSLAGGWGEQFF.

This clone turned up a few times. The genes are TRBV11-2 and TRBJ2-7; the match to TRBD1 covers 7 bases. V dropped 6 bases and J dropped 3; count of bases not matched to a gene: 5. Looked up from germline, CDR1 is SGHAT and CDR2 is FQNNGV. This CDR3 region has 13 residues. The CDR3 DNA sequence: TGTGCCAGCAGTTTGGACAGGAGCTACGAGCAGTACTTC. It codes for CASSLDRSYEQYF.

This clone was recorded once. This chain links TRBV6-1 with TRBJ1-3, with D hard to call. Looked up from germline, CDR1 is MNHNS and CDR2 is SASEGT. V lost 1 base, J lost 0 bases, and 7 bases lay in between. The CDR3 totals 15 residues. CDR3 in amino acids: CASSEGFSSGNTIYF. The CDR3 DNA sequence: TGTGCCAGCAGTGAAGGGTTCAGCTCTGGAAACACCATATATTTT.

The chain links TRBV6-5 to TRBJ2-7; 8 bases align to TRBD2. The germline V gene has CDR1 MNHEY and CDR2 SVGAGI. The CDR3 is made up of 13 amino acids. V trimming: 8 bases; J trimming: 7 bases; junction bases outside the gene matches: 10. The CDR3 region has the DNA TGTGCCAGCTCCCCCCGGGGGGGGCTAGAGCAGTACTTC. Residues: CASSPRGGLEQYF.

This CDR3 is CASMRMGAGNEQFF. DNA for the CDR3: TGTGCCAGTATGAGAATGGGGGCGGGGAATGAGCAGTTCTTC. The chain links TRBV19 to TRBJ2-1; TRBD1 or TRBD2 may be the D gene (6 bases each). The V end was cut by 7 bases, the J end by 7 bases, with 17 bases between. CDR3 length equals 14 residues. The germline gives CDR1 LNHDA, CDR2 SQIVND (reference sequence).

J is TRBJ2-1 and V is TRBV7-9, with unresolved D. The V gene lost 1 base and the J gene lost 4 bases, with 14 bases spanning the gap. The CDR3 has 16 amino acids. Germline-derived CDR1 and CDR2 are SEHNR and FQNEAQ (reference sequence). CDR3 sequence reads: CASSLVATRIYNEQFF. CDR3 in DNA: TGTGCCAGCAGCTTAGTCGCGACCCGAATATACAATGAGCAGTTCTTC.

The chain links TRBV3-1 (or the pseudogene TRBV3-2) to TRBJ2-6; the D call may be TRBD1 or TRBD2 (5 bases each). The CDR3 is 17 amino acids. Between the trimmed V and J ends, which lost 0 bases and 0 bases, there was a span of 9 bases. Looked up from germline, CDR1 is LGHDT and CDR2 is YNNKEL (reference sequence). CDR3 coding DNA: TGTGCCAGCAGCCAAGATTACGGGGCCTCTGGGGCCAACGTCCTGACTTTC. This sequence encodes CASSQDYGASGANVLTF.

V and J are TRBV19 and TRBJ1-5; no clear D gene. Germline CDR1 reads LNHDA; CDR2 reads SQIVND (reference sequence). The CDR3 totals 15 residues. Trimming shortened V by 4 bases and J by 0 bases, and 10 bases separated the two germline ends. The CDR3 protein is CASSSLLYSNQPQHF. In DNA form, the CDR3 reads TGTGCCAGTAGTAGTCTACTCTATAGCAATCAGCCCCAGCATTTT.

Points on this clone: Other DNA sequences of this sample code for an identical CDR3. The CDR3 DNA reads as TGTGCCAGCAGCGTAGTAGGCGGTACATACAATGAGCAGTTCTTC. Protein sequence: CASSVVGGTYNEQFF. The chain employs TRBV9 and TRBJ2-1, with D unresolved. Germline V gene lookup returns CDR1 SGDLS and CDR2 YYNGEE. V was trimmed by 0 bases and J by 4 bases, leaving 11 bases between them. The CDR3 sequence is 15 residues long. The whole variable domain, filled in from reference TRBV9 and TRBJ2-1, reads DSGVTQTPKHLITATGQRVTLRCSPRSGDLSVYWYQQSLDQGLQFLIQYYNGEERAKGNILERFSAQQFPDLHSELNLSSLELGDSALYFCASSVVGGTYNEQFFGPGTRLTVL.

This chain uses TRBV18 with TRBJ1-2, with D possibly TRBD1 on 6 matching bases. CDR3 size: 15 residues. Germline assignment: CDR1 KGHSH and CDR2 LQKENI. V was trimmed by 5 bases and J by 3 bases, leaving 16 bases between them. In DNA form, the CDR3 reads TGTGCCAGCTCAGACTTACAGGGAGGGCACTATGGCTACACCTTC. Its translation: CASSDLQGGHYGYTF.

The chain joins TRBV28 to TRBJ2-2; possible D gene TRBD1, 5 bases. The germline V gene encodes CDR1 MDHEN and CDR2 SYDVKM. CDR3 length: 21 residues. V lost 3 bases and J lost 0, with 26 bases in between. CDR3 region: CASSFKWGSSFEETNTGELFF. The CDR3 coding sequence is TGTGCCAGCAGTTTTAAATGGGGCAGTTCTTTCGAAGAGACGAACACCGGGGAGCTGTTTTTT.

The V call is TRBV5-6, the J call TRBJ1-2; D unresolved. Trimming stripped 1 base from V and 2 bases from J, with 6 bases between. The CDR3 contains 13 residues. The germline V gene has CDR1 SGHDT and CDR2 YYEEEE. DNA for the CDR3: TGTGCCAGCAGCTTGCAACAAAACTATGGCTACACCTTC. Translating gives CASSLQQNYGYTF.

The chain employs TRBV1 and TRBJ1-6. TRBV1 is marked as a pseudogene. The CDR3 spans 19 residues. This CDR3 reads CTSSQGGARDRLANSPLHF. The CDR3 nucleotides are TGCACCAGCAGCCAGGGGGGGGCCCGGGACCGCCTAGCCAATTCACCCCTCCACTTT.

The V gene is TRBV10-3, the J gene TRBJ2-5; a weak D match, TRBD2 (5 bases). The germline CDR1 and CDR2 sequences are ENHRY and SYGVKD. Trimming pared 3 bases from V and 5 bases from J, leaving 13 bases between. CDR3 size: 14 residues. CDR3 region: CAISDPIASETQYF. CDR3 sequence (DNA): TGTGCCATCAGTGACCCGATAGCGTCGGAGACCCAGTACTTC.

The chain combines TRBV14 with TRBJ1-3, with 9 bases aligning to TRBD1. V lost 1 base and J lost 2; bases outside the gene matches: 0. The CDR3 loop spans 15 amino acids. Germline values: CDR1 SGHDN, CDR2 FVKESK. The CDR3 loop reads CASSQGQGAGNTIYF. For the CDR3, the DNA is TGTGCCAGCAGCCAAGGACAGGGGGCTGGAAACACCATATATTTT.

The J gene is TRBJ1-1, the V gene TRBV14, with TRBD1 identical over 8 bases. Germline V lookup: CDR1 SGHDN, CDR2 FVKESK. The CDR3 covers 15 residues. V gave up 5 bases and J gave up 5 bases; unmatched junction bases: 10. CDR3 in amino acids: CASSKQTGAGTEAFF. The CDR3 DNA is TGTGCCAGCAGCAAACAGACAGGGGCTGGGACTGAAGCTTTCTTT.

The chain combines TRBV5-6 with TRBJ2-7; 7 bases align to TRBD1. From germline, CDR1 is SGHDT and CDR2 YYEEEE. This CDR3 spans 14 amino acids. J was trimmed by 6 bases and V by 2 bases; bases with no gene match: 8. The CDR3 DNA follows: TGTGCCAGCAGCTTCTCGGCAGGGGGTCGCGAGCAGTACTTC. This encodes CASSFSAGGREQYF. The full variable domain, completed using reference TRBV5-6 and TRBJ2-7, is DAGVTQSPTHLIKTRGQQVTLRCSPKSGHDTVSWYQQALGQGPQFIFQYYEEEERQRGNFPDRFSGHQFPNYSSELNVNALLLGDSALYLCASSFSAGGREQYFGPGTRLTVT.

Notes on this clone: An end of the junction does not agree with germline; a read error may underlie this. The chain links TRBV3-1 (or the pseudogene TRBV3-2) to TRBJ2-3; 9 bases fit TRBD2. The germline gives CDR1 LGHDT, CDR2 YNNKEL (reference sequence). The CDR3 sequence is 13 residues long. The CDR3: CASSPQGSGGGNF. The CDR3 DNA sequence: TGTGCCAGCAGCCCCCAGGGTAGCGGGGGCGGGAATTTT.

This chain connects TRBV23-1 to TRBJ2-6, with 9 bases fitting TRBD1. TRBV23-1 is filed as an ORF, its function uncertain. With V trimmed by 3 bases and J by 4 bases, 7 bases remained unmatched. The CDR3 runs to 17 residues. CDR3 DNA: TGCGCCAGCAGTCAGCGGGACAGGGTACCCGGGGCCAACGTCCTGACTTTC. Amino acid sequence: CASSQRDRVPGANVLTF.

This clone was seen a single time. The CDR3 loop reads CASSHSGTSGTGELFF. CDR3 nucleotide sequence: TGTGCCAGCAGCCATTCCGGGACTAGCGGCACCGGGGAGCTGTTTTTT. The V gene is TRBV5-5, the J gene TRBJ2-2; 11 positions agree with TRBD2. Germline values: CDR1 SGHKS, CDR2 YYEKEE (reference sequence). V lost 4 bases and J lost 4; bases outside the gene matches: 6. This CDR3 has 16 amino acids.

The rearrangement joins TRBV3-1 (or the pseudogene TRBV3-2) to TRBJ1-2; D is perhaps TRBD1 (5 bases). V was shortened by 4 bases and J by 2 bases, with 11 bases between the two germline ends. Looked up from germline, CDR1 is LGHDT and CDR2 is YNNKEL (reference sequence). This CDR3 comprises 14 residues. The DNA of the CDR3 is TGTGCCAGCAGCCCCCGGGGCAGCAACTATGGCTACACCTTC. Translation gives CASSPRGSNYGYTF.